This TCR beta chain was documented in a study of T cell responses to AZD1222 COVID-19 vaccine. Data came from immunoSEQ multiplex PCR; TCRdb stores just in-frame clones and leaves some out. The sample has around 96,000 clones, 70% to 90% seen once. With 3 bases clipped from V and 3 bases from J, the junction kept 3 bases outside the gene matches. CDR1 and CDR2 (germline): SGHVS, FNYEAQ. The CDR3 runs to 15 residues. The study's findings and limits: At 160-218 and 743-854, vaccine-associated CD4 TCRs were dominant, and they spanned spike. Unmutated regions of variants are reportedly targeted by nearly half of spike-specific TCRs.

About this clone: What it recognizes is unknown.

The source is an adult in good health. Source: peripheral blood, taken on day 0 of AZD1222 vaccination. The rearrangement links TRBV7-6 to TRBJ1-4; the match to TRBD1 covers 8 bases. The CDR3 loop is CASSLNRGSNEKLFF. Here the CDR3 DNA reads TGTGCCAGCAGCTTGAACAGGGGGTCTAATGAAAAACTGTTTTTT.